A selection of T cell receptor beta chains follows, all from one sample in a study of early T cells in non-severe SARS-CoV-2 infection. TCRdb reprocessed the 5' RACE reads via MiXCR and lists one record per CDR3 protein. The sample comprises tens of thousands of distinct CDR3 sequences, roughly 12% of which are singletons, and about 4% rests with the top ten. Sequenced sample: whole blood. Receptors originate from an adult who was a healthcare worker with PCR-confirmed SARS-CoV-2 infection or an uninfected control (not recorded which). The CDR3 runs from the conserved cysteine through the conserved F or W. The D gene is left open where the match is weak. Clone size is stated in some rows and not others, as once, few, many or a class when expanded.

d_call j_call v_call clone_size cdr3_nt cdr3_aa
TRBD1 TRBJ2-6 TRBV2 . TGTGCCAAGAGACAGGGTCAGGGAGGGGCCAACGTCCTGACTTTC CAKRQGQGGANVLTF
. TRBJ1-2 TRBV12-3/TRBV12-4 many TGTGCCAGCAGCACACAGGGCCTCTATGGCTACACCTTC CASSTQGLYGYTF
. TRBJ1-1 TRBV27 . TGTGCCAGCAGTCTAGGGGTGAGAGACACTGAAGCTTTCTTT CASSLGVRDTEAFF
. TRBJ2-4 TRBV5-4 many TGTGCAACCCGAGGTCAGGGTGCCAAAAACATTCAGTACTTC CATRGQGAKNIQYF
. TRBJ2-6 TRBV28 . TGTGCCAGCAGCTTCTACTCTGGGGCCAACGTCCTGACTTTC CASSFYSGANVLTF
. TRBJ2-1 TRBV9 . TGTGCCAGCGGCGTAGCTAGGGGGACGACCTACAATGAGCAGTTCTTC CASGVARGTTYNEQFF
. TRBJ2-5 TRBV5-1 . TGCGCCAGCAGGGCAGGATCACAAGAGACCCAGTACTTC CASRAGSQETQYF
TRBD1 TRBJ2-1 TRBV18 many TGTGCCAGCTCACCACCAAGGGACAGAGATTACAATGAGCAGTTCTTC CASSPPRDRDYNEQFF
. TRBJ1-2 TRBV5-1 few TGCGCCAGCAGCTTACCAACAGGGAACTATGGCTACACCTTC CASSLPTGNYGYTF
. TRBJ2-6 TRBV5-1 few TGCGCCAGCAGCCCCGAGGCCGGGGCTGGGGCCAACGTCCTGACTTTC CASSPEAGAGANVLTF
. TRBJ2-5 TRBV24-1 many TGTGCCACCTCGGACGGGAGGACCCAGTACTTC CATSDGRTQYF
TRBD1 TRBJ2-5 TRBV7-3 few TGTGCCAGCAGCTTAAGCCCAGGGGGCAGGGAGACCCAGTACTTC CASSLSPGGRETQYF
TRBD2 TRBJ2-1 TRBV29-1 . TGCAGCGTTGACATCGGCGGGAGTTCCTACATTGAGCAGTTCTTC CSVDIGGSSYIEQFF
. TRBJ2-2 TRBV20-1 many TGCAGTGCTAGATACGGGGAGCTGTTTTTT CSARYGELFF
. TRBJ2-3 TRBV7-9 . TGTGCCAGCAGCTCCAGGACCGCAGATACGCAGTATTTT CASSSRTADTQYF
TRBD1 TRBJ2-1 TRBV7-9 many TGTGCCAGCAGCTGGGGACAGTCATCGGATGAGCAGTTCTTC CASSWGQSSDEQFF
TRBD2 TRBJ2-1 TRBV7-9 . TGTGCCAGCAGCTTTACCCCCGGGACTAGCGGGAGCTCCTACAATGAGCAGTTCTTC CASSFTPGTSGSSYNEQFF
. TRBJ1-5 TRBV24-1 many TGTGCCACCAGTGACTGGACAGCACGAAGTCAGCCCCAGCATTTT CATSDWTARSQPQHF
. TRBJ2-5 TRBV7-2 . TGTGCCAGCAGCTTAGCCCCGGAAGAGACCCAGTACTTC CASSLAPEETQYF
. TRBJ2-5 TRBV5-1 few TGCGCCAGCAGCAACCTCCAAGAGACCCAGTACTTC CASSNLQETQYF
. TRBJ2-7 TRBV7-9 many TGTGCCAGCAGCTTGGGGTCAGGCGAGCAGTACTTC CASSLGSGEQYF
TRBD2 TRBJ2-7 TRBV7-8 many TGTGCCAGCAGCTCTAGGGGACTAGCGGGGCGCTACGAGCAGTACTTC CASSSRGLAGRYEQYF
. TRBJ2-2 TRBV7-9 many TGTGCCAGCAGCTTAGGCGCCGGGGAGCTGTTTTTT CASSLGAGELFF
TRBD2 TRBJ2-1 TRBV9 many TGTGCCAGCAGCTTAACCGGGACTAGTGTTTATGAGCAGTTCTTC CASSLTGTSVYEQFF
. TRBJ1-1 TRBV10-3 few TGTGCCATCAGTGACCCCAGGGGAGGCACTGAAGCTTTCTTT CAISDPRGGTEAFF
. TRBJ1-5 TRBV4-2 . TGTGCCAGCAGCCAAGTCCGAGGTAACAATCAGCCCCAGCATTTT CASSQVRGNNQPQHF
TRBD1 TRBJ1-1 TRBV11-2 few TGTGCCAGCAGCTTTACAGGGGGCACTGAAGCTTTCTTT CASSFTGGTEAFF
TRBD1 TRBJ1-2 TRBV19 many TGTGCCAGTAGTCTCGGGACAGGGGGCTCGCTGGACTATGGCTACACCTTC CASSLGTGGSLDYGYTF
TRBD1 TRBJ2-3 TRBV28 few TGTGCCAGCAGGGTAGGGGGCGCCGCAGATACGCAGTATTTT CASRVGGAADTQYF
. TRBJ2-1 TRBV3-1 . TGTGCCAGCAGCCAAGATGGCTTCTACAATGAGCAGTTCTTC CASSQDGFYNEQFF
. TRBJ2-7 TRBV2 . TGTGCCAGCAGTGAAACCTACGAGCAGTACTTC CASSETYEQYF
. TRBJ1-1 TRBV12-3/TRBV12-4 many TGTGCCAGCAGTCGGGGAGGTACTGAAGCTTTCTTT CASSRGGTEAFF
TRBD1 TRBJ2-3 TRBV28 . TGTGCCAGCAGAAGGACAGGGGTGGGGGCAGATACGCAGTATTTT CASRRTGVGADTQYF
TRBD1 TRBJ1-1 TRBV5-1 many TGCGCCAGCAGCCCACCGGACAGGGTCACTGAAGCTTTCTTT CASSPPDRVTEAFF
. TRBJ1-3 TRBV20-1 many TGCAGTGCTAGAGATCGAGGAGGGGCTGGAAACACCATATATTTT CSARDRGGAGNTIYF
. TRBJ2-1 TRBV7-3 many TGTGCCAGCAGCTTGAAGCGGATCTCCTACAATGAGCAGTTCTTC CASSLKRISYNEQFF
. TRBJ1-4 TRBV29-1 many TGCAGCGTTGAAGGTGAGAGCGGGAATGAAAAACTGTTTTTT CSVEGESGNEKLFF
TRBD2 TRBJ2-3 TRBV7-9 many TGTGCCAGCAGCCCCTGGGCGGGAGCAGACACAGATACGCAGTATTTT CASSPWAGADTDTQYF
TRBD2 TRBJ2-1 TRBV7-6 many TGTGCCAGCAGCTTCGACCTAGCGGGAGAGGTTTACAATGAGCAGTTCTTC CASSFDLAGEVYNEQFF
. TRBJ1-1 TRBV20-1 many TGCAGTGCTAGAGATCTGGAGGGAAACACTGAAGCTTTCTTT CSARDLEGNTEAFF
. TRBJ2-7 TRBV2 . TGTGCCAGCAGAGTGGGAAGCTCCTACGAGCAGTACTTC CASRVGSSYEQYF
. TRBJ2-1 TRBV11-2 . TGTGCCAGCAGCTTAGTACTCCAAGGGTCCTACAATGAGCAGTTCTTC CASSLVLQGSYNEQFF